Listed here are 10 T cell receptor beta chains from one sample, sequenced in a study of T-cell reconstitution after alpha-beta-depleted transplantation in children. A library of TCRbeta sequences, prepared with unique molecular identifiers, was generated. TCRdb called the PCR reads again in MiXCR, with one record for every CDR3 protein. The sample records 200,000 or so distinct CDR3 sequences, about 6% being singletons. The sample was PBMCs, taken before TCRalphabeta/CD19-depleted stem cell transplant. The receptors stem from a girl less than two years old with combined immunodeficiency, due to receive a stem cell transplant.

This clonotype has ten or more counts. The V gene is TRBV2, the J gene TRBJ2-3; D not certain. The CDR3 contains 13 residues. Germline V CDR1 and CDR2: SNHLY, FYNNEI. Deletions cut 4 bases from V and 0 bases from J, with 5 bases between. DNA of the CDR3: TGTGCCAGCAGTGTTGAGAGCACAGATACGCAGTATTTT. This gives the protein CASSVESTDTQYF.

This clonotype was seen many times. The chain links TRBV29-1 to TRBJ2-1; TRBD1 matches 11 bases. The CDR3 runs to 14 residues. Unmatched junction bases numbered 5, after V lost 3 bases and J lost 7 bases. In germline, CDR1 is SQVTM, CDR2 ANQGSEA. For the CDR3, the DNA is TGCAGCGTTGAGGGGACAGGGGGTATTAATGAGCAGTTCTTC. As protein: CSVEGTGGINEQFF.

A few counts support this clonotype. V is TRBV4-2 and J is TRBJ2-7; a possible D gene is TRBD2 (6 bases). CDR1 and CDR2 (germline): LGHNA, YNFKEQ. Deletions cut 4 bases from V and 7 bases from J, with 17 bases between. This CDR3 contains 14 residues. CDR3 sequence: CASSPSGPEGEQYF. The CDR3 region has the DNA TGTGCCAGCAGCCCTTCTGGACCGGAGGGGGAGCAGTACTTC.

This clonotype was seen many times. The chain joins TRBV7-6 to TRBJ2-1; 11 bases match TRBD2. The CDR3 has 17 residues. Germline V gene lookup returns CDR1 SGHVS and CDR2 FNYEAQ. V shed 2 bases and J 0 bases; nucleotides not matched to a gene: 3. The chain's CDR3 is CASSLKLAGASYNEQFF. The DNA for the CDR3 is TGTGCCAGCAGCTTAAAACTAGCGGGGGCCTCCTACAATGAGCAGTTCTTC.

This clonotype was picked up many times. The chain carries TRBV28 and TRBJ2-7, with TRBD1 matching over 7 bases. CDR1 and CDR2 (germline): MDHEN, SYDVKM. There are 17 residues in the CDR3. J gave up 2 bases and V 3 bases, and 13 bases lay outside the gene matches. The CDR3, as DNA: TGTGCCAGCAGTTTCTGGGGACAAACCGGGACAGCCTACGAGCAGTACTTC. This gives the protein CASSFWGQTGTAYEQYF.

This clonotype was seen ten or more times. The V gene is TRBV3-1, the J gene TRBJ2-1, with D perhaps TRBD2 (6 bases). The V end lost 4 bases, the J end lost 5 bases, and 9 bases lay between the germline ends. Germline-derived CDR1 and CDR2 are LGHDT and YNNKEL (reference sequence). The CDR3 contains 13 residues. CDR3 protein: CASSPGLDNEQFF. DNA for the CDR3: TGTGCCAGCAGCCCGGGACTCGACAATGAGCAGTTCTTC.

This clonotype was recorded at least ten times. The CDR3 is CASSQESGGAYEQYF. For the CDR3, the DNA is TGTGCCAGCAGCCAAGAAAGCGGGGGGGCTTACGAGCAGTACTTC. The V gene is TRBV4-2, the J gene TRBJ2-7; 10 nucleotides line up with TRBD2. Germline V gene lookup returns CDR1 LGHNA and CDR2 YNFKEQ. V was pared by 0 bases and J by 4 bases, with 3 bases of the junction left unmatched. This CDR3 comprises 15 residues.

This clonotype has more than one count but fewer than ten. The V gene is TRBV15, the J gene TRBJ2-1, with TRBD1 identical over 8 bases. Trimming cost V 5 bases and J 7 bases; bases outside gene matches: 7. The CDR3 has 14 amino acids. Germline assignment: CDR1 LNHNV and CDR2 YYDKDF (reference sequence). CDR3 nucleotides: TGTGCCACCAGCGACCCTGACAGGGGAAATGAGCAGTTCTTC. It yields the protein CATSDPDRGNEQFF.

This clonotype has at least ten counts. This chain joins TRBV11-2 and TRBJ2-1; 8 nucleotides match TRBD2. Germline assignment: CDR1 SGHAT and CDR2 FQNNGV. The V gene end was trimmed by 6 bases and the J gene end by 4 bases; junction bases not matched to a gene: 8. The CDR3 runs 15 residues. CDR3 in DNA: TGTGCCAGCAGTTACTGGACTAGCAGTTACAATGAGCAGTTCTTC. It encodes CASSYWTSSYNEQFF. The whole variable domain, remainder taken from reference TRBV11-2 and TRBJ2-1, is EAGVAQSPRYKIIEKRQSVAFWCNPISGHATLYWYQQILGQGPKLLIQFQNNGVVDDSQLPKDRFSAERLKGVDSTLKIQPAKLEDSAVYLCASSYWTSSYNEQFFGPGTRLTVL.

This clonotype has at least ten counts. V gene TRBV27 combines with J gene TRBJ2-7; TRBD1 agrees at 9 bases. Losses at the gene ends were 2 bases for V and 1 base for J; bases not matched to a gene: 18. Per the germline V gene, CDR1 is MNHEY and CDR2 is SMNVEV (reference sequence). The CDR3 has 20 residues. The CDR3 coding sequence is TGTGCCAGCAGTTTAGGCGTGGGGGGACAGGGAGTATGGGGGTCCTACGAGCAGTACTTC. It is translated as CASSLGVGGQGVWGSYEQYF.